This is a list of T cell receptor beta chains from one sample in a study of molecular identifiers for immune sequencing clone quantification. One entry per CDR3 protein results from TCRdb running MiXCR on the PCR reads. The sample has about 510,000 distinct CDR3 sequences, around a fifth seen once. The sample taken for sequencing was naive CD8+ T cells from blood, with Jurkat cell RNA spiked in. All receptors derive from a human donor in good health. Some libraries in this study had Jurkat cell RNA spiked in. CDR3s include the opening cysteine and the closing phenylalanine or tryptophan. Fields, in order: CDR3 length, J gene, V gene, CDR3 protein.

len: 14
j_gene: TRBJ2-1
v_gene: TRBV6-2/TRBV6-3
CDR3aa: CACSFLTGIDEQFF

len: 15
j_gene: TRBJ1-5
v_gene: TRBV30
CDR3aa: CAWSKGAGSNQPQHF

len: 17
j_gene: TRBJ1-1
v_gene: TRBV13
CDR3aa: CASSRRTGGVKDTEAFF

len: 15
j_gene: TRBJ2-7
v_gene: TRBV13
CDR3aa: CASSFTGSRLYEQYF

len: 13
j_gene: TRBJ2-1
v_gene: TRBV6-7
CDR3aa: CASLAGGPGEQFF

len: 15
j_gene: TRBJ2-5
v_gene: TRBV28
CDR3aa: CASRWGSGGQETQYF

len: 13
j_gene: TRBJ1-2
v_gene: TRBV14
CDR3aa: CASSGSATKGYTF

len: 14
j_gene: TRBJ2-7
v_gene: TRBV6-5
CDR3aa: CASSYGTGDGEQYF

len: 15
j_gene: TRBJ1-1
v_gene: TRBV27
CDR3aa: CASKEQVHLYTEAFF

len: 14
j_gene: TRBJ1-1
v_gene: TRBV6-2/TRBV6-3
CDR3aa: CASRPTGENTEAFF

len: 17
j_gene: TRBJ1-1
v_gene: TRBV23-1
CDR3aa: CASSQWGGQGMDTEAFF

len: 14
j_gene: TRBJ2-5
v_gene: TRBV7-9
CDR3aa: CASSFVGGQETQYF

len: 14
j_gene: TRBJ2-7
v_gene: TRBV27
CDR3aa: CASSLEQGPYEQYF

len: 15
j_gene: TRBJ2-7
v_gene: TRBV5-1
CDR3aa: CASSPRGATFHEQYF

len: 15
j_gene: TRBJ1-1
v_gene: TRBV19
CDR3aa: CASRNEQGVDTEAFF

len: 17
j_gene: TRBJ1-1
v_gene: TRBV9
CDR3aa: CASSVRPGQGQWTEAFF

len: 15
j_gene: TRBJ2-7
v_gene: TRBV4-3
CDR3aa: CASSPEPDSGDEQYF